The 32 T cell receptor beta chains reported below all come from one sample, sequenced in a study of graft-versus-host responses after intestinal transplantation. These receptors have no identified antigens. Measured with immunoSEQ multiplex PCR; TCRdb has only the in-frame clones, and not every one. The sample has around 110,000 clones, around 90% seen once. The sample consisted of unstimulated CD4+ T cells sorted from spleen or lymph node cells, taken before transplant. These receptors originate from a human donor who was the organ donor for an intestinal transplant.

The rearrangement uses TRBV6-5 and TRBJ2-1, with D perhaps matching TRBD2 (6 bases). This CDR3 is built from 14 residues. The V and J ends lost 11 bases and 0 bases respectively, with 14 bases between them. The germline V gene has CDR1 MNHEY and CDR2 SVGAGI. The CDR3 spells CAAGRGSSYNEQFF. The CDR3 DNA reads as TGTGCCGCCGGGAGAGGGAGCTCCTACAATGAGCAGTTCTTC.

The chain uses TRBV30 and TRBJ1-3, with 7 bases that match TRBD1. CDR1 and CDR2 (germline): GTSNPN, SVGIG (reference sequence). V lost 3 bases, J lost 4 bases, and 3 bases stayed unmatched. This CDR3 region has 13 residues. The DNA for the CDR3 is TGTGCCTGGAGATCCAGGGGGGGAAACACCATATATTTT. It is translated as CAWRSRGGNTIYF. Supplemented by reference TRBV30 and TRBJ1-3, the full variable domain reads SQTIHQWPATLVQPVGSPLSLECTVEGTSNPNLYWYRQAAGRGLQLLFYSVGIGQISSEVPQNLSASRPQDRQFILSSKKLLLSDSGFYLCAWRSRGGNTIYFGEGSWLTVV.

The chain couples TRBV7-8 to TRBJ1-3; TRBD1 matches at 8 bases. Trimming removed 2 bases from V and 3 bases from J; junction bases left unmatched: 0. The CDR3 covers 14 residues. The germline CDR1 and CDR2 sequences are SGHVS and FQNEAQ. The CDR3 region is CASSLTGGGNTIYF. CDR3 coding DNA: TGTGCCAGCAGCTTAACAGGGGGTGGAAACACCATATATTTT.

This rearrangement joins TRBV30 to TRBJ1-2; the match to TRBD1 covers 9 bases. The CDR3 consists of 14 residues. Looked up from germline, CDR1 is GTSNPN and CDR2 is SVGIG (reference sequence). Unmatched junction bases numbered 5, after V lost 2 bases and J lost 4 bases. This CDR3 reads CAWSPRTGVYGYTF. The CDR3 bases are TGTGCCTGGAGTCCGCGGACAGGGGTCTATGGCTACACCTTC.

The chain uses TRBV6-1 and TRBJ2-5, with 8 bases matching TRBD1. The CDR3 totals 15 residues. Germline V CDR1 and CDR2: MNHNS, SASEGT. The junction had 8 bases not matched to a gene; V was cut back by 6 bases and J by 2 bases. CDR3 sequence: CASSRQGLLQETQYF. For the CDR3, the DNA is TGTGCCAGCAGCCGACAGGGGCTGTTGCAAGAGACCCAGTACTTC.

The chain uses TRBV5-1 and TRBJ2-6, with 9 positions matching TRBD2. The CDR3 consists of 17 residues. J was trimmed by 2 bases and V by 4 bases; bases with no gene match: 7. CDR1 and CDR2 (germline): SGHRS, YFSETQ. The CDR3 DNA is TGCGCCAGCAGCCAGGGACTAGCTGTAGCTGGGGCCAACGTCCTGACTTTC. As protein: CASSQGLAVAGANVLTF.

The genes are TRBV7-2 and TRBJ2-2, with a tentative D call TRBD1 (6 bases). In germline, CDR1 is SGHTA, CDR2 FQGNSA. Trimming took off 8 bases at V and 6 bases at J, with 10 bases between the two ends. The CDR3 totals 12 residues. The CDR3 DNA is TGTGCCAGCCCCAACAGGGCCGGGGAGCTGTTTTTT. Translation gives CASPNRAGELFF.

This rearrangement joins TRBV10-3 to TRBJ2-3; D is uncertain. The CDR3 runs 12 residues. V was shortened by 6 bases and J by 1 base, with 5 bases between the two germline ends. The germline gives CDR1 ENHRY, CDR2 SYGVKD. The CDR3 DNA is TGTGCCATCAGGGACCGCACAGATACGCAGTATTTT. This sequence encodes CAIRDRTDTQYF.

V is TRBV7-3 and J is TRBJ2-2; no firm D call. This CDR3 contains 15 residues. Between the trimmed V and J ends, which lost 2 bases and 1 base, there was a span of 8 bases. The germline CDR1 and CDR2 sequences are SGHTA and FQGTGA. This CDR3 is CASSLHGLNTGELFF. The CDR3 DNA reads TGTGCCAGCAGCTTACACGGCTTGAACACCGGGGAGCTGTTTTTT. Variable domain in full (rest from reference TRBV7-3 and TRBJ2-2): GAGVSQTPSNKVTEKGKYVELRCDPISGHTALYWYRQSLGQGPEFLIYFQGTGAADDSGLPNDRFFAVRPEGSVSTLKIQRTERGDSAVYLCASSLHGLNTGELFFGEGSRLTVL.

The V gene is TRBV7-2, the J gene TRBJ2-3; D is uncertain. The CDR3 has 15 residues. Trimming removed 0 bases at V and 4 bases at J, with 11 bases between. Germline V CDR1 and CDR2: SGHTA, FQGNSA. The CDR3 spells CASSLALLNPDTQYF. The CDR3 nucleotides read TGTGCCAGCAGCTTAGCGCTGCTTAATCCAGATACGCAGTATTTT.

This rearrangement joins TRBV18 to TRBJ1-1, with D tentatively TRBD1 (6 bases). V shed 4 bases and J shed 5 bases, with 14 bases lying between them. CDR1 is KGHSH, CDR2 LQKENI, per germline. The CDR3 contains 14 residues. The CDR3 region is CASSQGQRGTEAFF. The CDR3 DNA reads as TGTGCCAGCTCACAGGGACAAAGGGGGACTGAAGCTTTCTTT.

The chain is built from TRBV5-1 and TRBJ2-7; possibly TRBD1 for D (6 bases). CDR3 length: 17 residues. The V end lost 4 bases, the J end lost 1 base, and 21 bases lay between the germline ends. CDR1 is SGHRS, CDR2 YFSETQ, per germline. The CDR3 region has the DNA TGCGCCAGCAGCGTACAGACAGGTAGCCATTGGTCCTACGAGCAGTACTTC. Translating it yields CASSVQTGSHWSYEQYF.

The J gene is TRBJ2-7, the V gene TRBV6-1, with D possibly matching TRBD2 (7 bases). V shed 2 bases and J shed 2 bases, with 16 bases lying between them. CDR3 length: 16 residues. The germline CDR1 and CDR2 sequences are MNHNS and SASEGT. CDR3 in amino acids: CASSEWGGGVAYEQYF. The CDR3 nucleotides read TGTGCCAGCAGTGAATGGGGAGGGGGAGTGGCCTACGAGCAGTACTTC.

The genes are TRBV6-5 and TRBJ1-2; the D is unclear. In germline, CDR1 is MNHEY, CDR2 SVGAGI. Trimming removed 2 bases at V and 4 bases at J, with 11 bases between. The CDR3 has 14 amino acids. CDR3 residues: CASSYGQEGYGYTF. The CDR3 DNA reads TGTGCCAGCAGTTACGGGCAGGAGGGCTATGGCTACACCTTC.

This chain connects TRBV7-8 to TRBJ2-1; TRBD2 matches at 12 bases. V dropped 4 bases and J dropped 2; count of bases not matched to a gene: 3. From germline, CDR1 is SGHVS and CDR2 FQNEAQ. This CDR3 region has 16 residues. For the CDR3, the DNA is TGTGCCAGCAGCTGGGGACTAGCGGGCCCCTACAATGAGCAGTTCTTC. Translated: CASSWGLAGPYNEQFF.

The chain uses TRBV5-7 and TRBJ2-7; D is perhaps TRBD2 (6 bases). TRBV5-7 is annotated as an ORF whose role is uncertain. V was trimmed by 2 bases and J by 1 base, leaving 10 bases between them. The CDR3 loop spans 14 amino acids. CDR3 sequence: CASSFQAGSYEQYF. The CDR3 DNA sequence: TGTGCCAGCAGCTTTCAGGCGGGGTCCTACGAGCAGTACTTC.

V gene TRBV6-1 combines with J gene TRBJ1-2; D is unresolved. Germline CDR1 MNHNS, CDR2 SASEGT. With 4 bases removed from V and 2 bases from J, the gap between germline ends came to 14 bases. The CDR3 runs to 15 residues. CDR3 sequence reads: CASSVAPGSNYGYTF. In DNA, the CDR3 is TGTGCCAGCAGTGTGGCCCCGGGGAGCAACTATGGCTACACCTTC.

The V call is TRBV10-3, the J call TRBJ1-3, with TRBD1 identical over 8 bases. This CDR3 region has 18 residues. With V trimmed by 7 bases and J by 2 bases, 16 bases remained unmatched. Germline values: CDR1 ENHRY, CDR2 SYGVKD. As DNA, the CDR3 is TGTGCCATCACAGAACGGACAGGGCTGAGTGGAGCTGGAAACACCATATATTTT. It specifies CAITERTGLSGAGNTIYF.

The chain joins TRBV7-6 to TRBJ2-3, with no clear D. The CDR3 sequence is 11 residues long. The V end was cut by 2 bases, the J end by 3 bases, with 0 bases between. From germline, CDR1 is SGHVS and CDR2 FNYEAQ. The CDR3 coding sequence is TGTGCCAGCAGCTTAACAGATACGCAGTATTTT. It codes for CASSLTDTQYF.

The chain uses TRBV7-9 and TRBJ2-5, with TRBD1 identical over 10 bases. CDR1 and CDR2 from the germline V gene are SEHNR and FQNEAQ (reference sequence). V was clipped by 5 bases and J by 7 bases; unmatched bases: 13. The CDR3 covers 16 residues. CDR3 sequence reads: CASSQRQGATWGTQYF. The DNA of the CDR3 is TGTGCCAGCAGCCAGAGACAGGGGGCTACCTGGGGGACCCAGTACTTC.

This clone was recorded only once. This sequence joins TRBV9 and TRBJ1-5; 7 bases are a match to TRBD1. CDR1 is SGDLS, CDR2 YYNGEE, per germline. There are 14 residues in the CDR3. Trimming at V came to 4 bases and at J to 3 bases, leaving 4 bases not matched to a gene. DNA of the CDR3: TGTGCCAGCAGCCCGGACAGGAACAATCAGCCCCAGCATTTT. It codes for CASSPDRNNQPQHF.

Here the CDR3 reads CAISESQVSSYEQYF. As DNA, the CDR3 is TGTGCCATCAGTGAGTCACAGGTCTCTTCCTACGAGCAGTACTTC. The rearrangement links TRBV10-3 to TRBJ2-7, with D maybe TRBD1 (5 bases). Germline V gene sequence: CDR1 ENHRY, CDR2 SYGVKD. CDR3 size: 15 residues. The germline V and J ends were trimmed by 0 bases and 1 base, with 10 bases remaining between them.

This sequence joins TRBV30 and TRBJ1-2; 8 bases match TRBD1. V trimming: 0 bases; J trimming: 8 bases; junction bases outside the gene matches: 5. This CDR3 comprises 13 residues. Germline assignment: CDR1 GTSNPN and CDR2 SVGIG (reference sequence). Written as DNA, the CDR3 is TGTGCCTGGAGTGTAGACAGGGGCGGAGGCTACACCTTC. Translated, it gives CAWSVDRGGGYTF.

V usage is TRBV5-8 and J usage is TRBJ1-1; perhaps TRBD1 as D (5 bases). The CDR3 runs 16 residues. V was trimmed by 1 base and J by 0 bases, leaving 13 bases between them. The germline V gene has CDR1 SGHTS and CDR2 YDEGEE. CDR3 sequence (DNA): TGTGCCAGCAGCTTGTCTGAGGCCAGGGTGAACACTGAAGCTTTCTTT. As protein: CASSLSEARVNTEAFF.

The V call is TRBV5-1, the J call TRBJ1-5, with 8 bases fitting TRBD1. Per germline, CDR1 SGHRS and CDR2 YFSETQ. The CDR3 runs 15 residues. After removal of 4 bases from V and 3 bases from J, the junction contained 6 bases not matched to a gene. CDR3 in DNA: TGCGCCAGCAGCGTGACAGGGGATTCCAATCAGCCCCAGCATTTT. This codes for CASSVTGDSNQPQHF.

This rearrangement joins TRBV6-6 to TRBJ2-1; D is unclear. CDR3 length equals 13 residues. Germline CDR1 and CDR2: MNHNY and SVGAGI (reference sequence). V gave up 6 bases and J gave up 3 bases, with 9 bases separating them. CDR3 DNA sequence: TGTGCCAGCAGAGTGGACGACTACAATGAGCAGTTCTTC. Translated, it gives CASRVDDYNEQFF.

V gene TRBV6-1 combines with J gene TRBJ2-3; 7 bases fit TRBD2. Germline CDR1 is MNHNS and CDR2 is SASEGT. CDR3 length: 14 residues. V was clipped by 6 bases and J by 2 bases; unmatched bases: 5. The chain's CDR3 is CASRPGTITDTQYF. CDR3 in DNA: TGTGCCAGCAGACCCGGGACTATCACAGATACGCAGTATTTT.

Regarding this clone: This same CDR3 is encoded by further DNA sequences in the sample. This chain joins TRBV6-5 and TRBJ2-7; the D is unclear. Germline CDR1 is MNHEY and CDR2 is SVGAGI. The CDR3 consists of 11 residues. V lost 2 bases and J lost 4, with 3 bases in between. The CDR3 nucleotides are TGTGCCAGCAGTTACCGATACGAGCAGTACTTC. This encodes CASSYRYEQYF.

The V gene is TRBV5-1, the J gene TRBJ1-3; D is unresolved. The V gene lost 0 bases and the J gene lost 0 bases, with 7 bases spanning the gap. Germline V gives CDR1 SGHRS, CDR2 YFSETQ. The CDR3 loop spans 15 amino acids. The CDR3 loop reads CASSLGGGSGNTIYF. CDR3 coding DNA: TGCGCCAGCAGCTTGGGTGGCGGCTCTGGAAACACCATATATTTT.

The chain joins TRBV27 to TRBJ2-2; D uncertain. Germline assignment: CDR1 MNHEY and CDR2 SMNVEV (reference sequence). CDR3 length equals 13 residues. V was cut by 3 bases and J by 5 bases, with 7 bases left in between. CDR3 loop: CASSFWETGELFF. CDR3 nucleotides: TGTGCCAGCAGTTTCTGGGAAACCGGGGAGCTGTTTTTT.

For the CDR3, the DNA is TGCGCCAGCAGCCGACTATTCATAGCGGGAGGATTTTACAATGAGCAGTTCTTC. Amino acids: CASSRLFIAGGFYNEQFF. The chain couples TRBV4-1 to TRBJ2-1; 10 bases fit TRBD2. The J segment lost 4 bases and the V segment lost 4 bases, leaving 13 bases of the junction unmatched. The germline V gene has CDR1 MGHRA and CDR2 YSYEKL. The CDR3 extends over 18 amino acids.

The chain is built from TRBV19 and TRBJ2-7; 7 bases align to TRBD2. In germline, CDR1 is LNHDA, CDR2 SQIVND (reference sequence). CDR3 size: 16 residues. Trimming at V came to 7 bases and at J to 3 bases, leaving 15 bases not matched to a gene. The CDR3 coding sequence is TGTGCCAGTACCCCGATGCTTACTAGCGCAATCTACGAGCAGTACTTC. Amino acids: CASTPMLTSAIYEQYF.